These T cell receptor beta chains were read from a single sample in a study of blood T cell repertoires in COVID-19. Clones were sequenced by immunoSEQ multiplex PCR, and TCRdb holds only the in-frame ones, with some missing. The data contain under 150,000 clones, around 85% of them singletons. The sequencing sample was made of peripheral blood. Every receptor here comes from a woman aged 60-70 years with COVID-19, enrolled during active disease. Both conserved end residues are part of each CDR3.

V	J	CDR3
TRBV7-9	TRBJ2-7	CASSWGQGGYEQYF
TRBV10-3	TRBJ1-1	CAISETGTDTEAFF
TRBV2	TRBJ2-7	CASSELTGNPYEQYF
TRBV5-4	TRBJ2-5	CASSGIQGAGETQYF
TRBV27	TRBJ1-2	CASSFGFNYGYTF
TRBV12-5	TRBJ2-1	CASGFPGAEEQFF
TRBV3-1/TRBV3-2	TRBJ1-2	CASSHQPGLADGDYGYTF
TRBV5-1	TRBJ1-3	CASSWNRDRGNTIYF
TRBV28	TRBJ1-2	CASSLTANYGYTF
TRBV12-3/TRBV12-4	TRBJ2-7	CASSFQEEKQYF
TRBV19	TRBJ1-1	CASSIDQGTNTEAFF
TRBV5-6	TRBJ1-5	CASSPGTGGFSNQPQHF
TRBV5-5	TRBJ1-5	CARTTRDRGHQPQHF
TRBV28	TRBJ2-7	CASAMGDSSYEQYF
TRBV7-9	TRBJ2-3	CASSLLAGGTDTQYF
TRBV6-5	TRBJ1-5	CASYRGQGQPQHF
TRBV13	TRBJ1-3	CASSSTPTGDFGNTIYF
TRBV19	TRBJ1-2	CASSIRRGENYGYTF
TRBV7-3	TRBJ1-1	CASRQNLNTEAFF
TRBV10-3	TRBJ2-1	CAITADYSYNEQFF
TRBV4-1	TRBJ2-4	CASSQGWRGSRAKNIQYF
TRBV6-5	TRBJ1-1	CASRGTGKNTEAFF
TRBV2	TRBJ1-2	CASRRTDFYGYTF
TRBV2	TRBJ1-1	CASSGLQMNTEAFF
TRBV2	TRBJ1-2	CASRTGTGYYGYTF
TRBV6-5	TRBJ1-4	CASSSTGLATNEKLFF
TRBV9	TRBJ1-1	CASSPSPDRDTEAFF
TRBV27	TRBJ2-1	CASSLYGGGSYNEQFF
TRBV12-5	TRBJ2-5	CARGLGGTGGEQETQYF
TRBV5-5	TRBJ1-2	CASSSQTVYHTF
TRBV27	TRBJ1-5	CASSPLPVGNQPQHF
TRBV2	TRBJ1-2	CASSGAKQGVAGYTF
TRBV5-1	TRBJ2-7	CASSVGLAGVYEQYF
TRBV6-5	TRBJ2-7	CASSSRQYFTYEQYF
TRBV3-1/TRBV3-2	TRBJ2-7	CASSQASGVIYEQYF
TRBV5-6	TRBJ2-6	CASSFPDFPSSGANVLTF
TRBV4-2	TRBJ1-5	CASSQEVVRGSNQPQHF
TRBV2	TRBJ1-2	CASSGDYGYTF
TRBV19	TRBJ1-1	CASSIGGRETEAFF
TRBV2	TRBJ2-5	CASSESRVETQYF
TRBV7-3	TRBJ1-2	CASSDRGTYGYTF
TRBV7-3	TRBJ2-2	CASSLTQGGNGELFF
TRBV7-8	TRBJ2-1	CASSLGHLRDSSDNEQFF
TRBV16	TRBJ1-2	CASSRVDRDRSGYTF
TRBV6-6	TRBJ1-2	CASSYSGAFDGYTF
TRBV7-9	TRBJ1-3	CASSHGQGAGNTIYF
TRBV11-1	TRBJ2-3	CASRDLTDTQYF
TRBV29-1	TRBJ1-3	CSVEARDRGSGNTIYF
TRBV7-8	TRBJ1-2	CASSPGTLGALNYGYTF
TRBV5-1	TRBJ2-7	CASSLAEHLEQYF
TRBV15	TRBJ1-6	CATSRDKRARSSSSYNSPLHF
TRBV10-3	TRBJ2-7	CAISEWTSGTSYEQYF
TRBV24-1	TRBJ2-7	CATSDFGYEQYF
TRBV6-2/TRBV6-3	TRBJ2-2	CASSWTRGGAGELFF
TRBV7-9	TRBJ2-2	CASSLRQVTGELFF
TRBV29-1	TRBJ2-7	CSVEARRDRGLREQYF
TRBV11-3	TRBJ2-2	CASSLGRETGELFF
TRBV7-8	TRBJ1-2	CASSEQGVGYTF
TRBV14	TRBJ1-2	CASSQEIVRGYTF
TRBV18	TRBJ1-1	CASSPGTGNGGSSEAFF